Shown below are 14 T cell receptor beta chains from a single sample sequenced in a study of shared clonotypes between healthy human individuals. Only in-frame clones appear in the TCRdb table, and some are missing; sequencing was by immunoSEQ multiplex PCR. Here the sample spans about 680,000 clones, 73% being singletons. What was sequenced was memory CD4+ T cells sorted from blood. The subset here: CD45RA-negative fraction. The receptors shown here come from a woman aged 25 to 39 in good health.

The chain couples TRBV28 to TRBJ1-2; D is unresolved. Germline V gene lookup returns CDR1 MDHEN and CDR2 SYDVKM. The CDR3 runs 14 residues. V was shortened by 7 bases and J by 4 bases, with 16 bases between the two germline ends. Here the CDR3 DNA reads TGTGCCAGCACCCCCGGTTTAAAAACCTATGGCTACACCTTC. Translating gives CASTPGLKTYGYTF.

The rearrangement links TRBV19 to TRBJ1-4; no firm D call. The CDR3 is 14 amino acids. Germline values: CDR1 LNHDA, CDR2 SQIVND (reference sequence). V was clipped by 3 bases and J by 8 bases, with 13 bases between them. Here the CDR3 DNA reads TGTGCCAGTAGTATGCGACGGCAGATCGAAAAACTGTTTTTT. Translating gives CASSMRRQIEKLFF.

This clone was counted ten times or more. The J gene is TRBJ1-1, the V gene TRBV19, with 7 bases lining up with TRBD1. The junction had 7 bases not matched to a gene; V was cut back by 6 bases and J by 0 bases. CDR1 and CDR2 from the germline V gene are LNHDA and SQIVND (reference sequence). There are 15 residues in the CDR3. CDR3 DNA: TGTGCCAGTAGGACCCCGGGACAGATGAACACTGAAGCTTTCTTT. Translated, it gives CASRTPGQMNTEAFF.

This chain connects TRBV6-1 to TRBJ1-5; D is unclear. CDR1 MNHNS and CDR2 SASEGT come from the germline V gene. This CDR3 contains 12 residues. Trimming took off 8 bases at V and 3 bases at J, with 8 bases between the two ends. CDR3 sequence reads: CASRRVNQPQHF. CDR3 sequence (DNA): TGTGCCAGCCGAAGGGTCAATCAGCCCCAGCATTTT.

V usage is TRBV4-1 and J usage is TRBJ2-5, with a tentative D call TRBD2 (6 bases). The CDR3 sequence is 14 residues long. CDR1 and CDR2 from the germline V gene are MGHRA and YSYEKL. Trimming cost V 5 bases and J 5 bases, with 15 bases left between them. CDR3 DNA: TGCGCCAGCAGCGCCGGGGGAGCCTGGGAGACCCAGTACTTC. Encoded protein: CASSAGGAWETQYF.

The V call is TRBV25-1, the J call TRBJ2-5; D possibly matches TRBD1 or TRBD2 (6 bases each). This CDR3 is built from 13 residues. Trimming took 7 bases from V and 1 from J, leaving 10 bases between them. Germline CDR1 is MGHDK and CDR2 is SYGVNS. CDR3 in amino acids: CASTRGAQETQYF. Here the CDR3 DNA reads TGTGCCAGCACTAGGGGGGCCCAAGAGACCCAGTACTTC. The whole variable domain, remainder taken from reference TRBV25-1 and TRBJ2-5, is EADIYQTPRYLVIGTGKKITLECSQTMGHDKMYWYQQDPGMELHLIHYSYGVNSTEKGDLSSESTVSRIRTEHFPLTLESARPSHTSQYLCASTRGAQETQYFGPGTRLLVL.

The gene calls are TRBV7-9 and TRBJ2-5, with D perhaps TRBD1 (6 bases). Per germline, CDR1 SEHNR and CDR2 FQNEAQ (reference sequence). The CDR3 loop spans 15 amino acids. With 5 bases removed from V and 5 bases from J, the gap between germline ends came to 18 bases. Written as DNA, the CDR3 is TGTGCCAGCAGCCTCGACCTCAGGGGATCCGAGACCCAGTACTTC. The encoded protein is CASSLDLRGSETQYF.

CDR3 residues: CASSSPPGLGLFF. CDR3 sequence (DNA): TGTGCCAGCAGTTCCCCACCGGGACTGGGTTTGTTTTTT. The chain carries TRBV28 and TRBJ1-4, with a possible D match to TRBD1 (5 bases). CDR1 and CDR2 (germline): MDHEN, SYDVKM. V lost 4 bases and J lost 15, with 18 bases in between. The length of the CDR3 is 13 residues.

The rearrangement uses TRBV29-1 and TRBJ2-2; 10 bases are a match to TRBD2. Germline lookup yields CDR1 SQVTM and CDR2 ANQGSEA. CDR3 length equals 16 residues. With V trimmed by 5 bases and J by 3 bases, 9 bases remained unmatched. This CDR3 reads CSVRAGGTSDTGELFF. Here the CDR3 DNA reads TGCAGCGTTAGGGCAGGTGGGACTAGCGACACCGGGGAGCTGTTTTTT.

This clone was detected only a few times. The chain is built from TRBV11-2 and TRBJ1-2; TRBD1 agrees at 8 bases. Unmatched junction bases numbered 5, after V lost 5 bases and J lost 6 bases. The CDR3 has 13 residues. The germline CDR1 and CDR2 sequences are SGHAT and FQNNGV. The chain's CDR3 is CASSVTGVDGYTF. The CDR3, as DNA: TGTGCCAGCAGCGTGACAGGGGTCGATGGCTACACCTTC.

This clone was seen more than once but under ten times. Other DNA sequences in the same sample also yield this CDR3. The gene calls are TRBV2 and TRBJ1-1; 9 bases map to TRBD1. The CDR3 totals 14 residues. Germline CDR1 SNHLY, CDR2 FYNNEI. V lost 4 bases, J lost 2 bases, and 2 bases stayed unmatched. The CDR3 DNA follows: TGTGCCAGCAGTGGGGACAGGGTCAACACTGAAGCTTTCTTT. This translates into CASSGDRVNTEAFF.

The chain links TRBV4-1 to TRBJ1-4, with 7 bases fitting TRBD1. After removal of 1 base from V and 8 bases from J, the junction contained 10 bases not matched to a gene. From germline, CDR1 is MGHRA and CDR2 YSYEKL. There are 16 residues in the CDR3. The CDR3 here is CASSQGTGSEEEKLFF. For the CDR3, the DNA is TGCGCCAGCAGCCAAGGGACAGGTTCGGAGGAAGAAAAACTGTTTTTT.

The gene calls are TRBV2 and TRBJ1-2; D is uncertain. The CDR3 has 14 residues. V was cut by 5 bases and J by 2 bases, with 12 bases left in between. Germline V gene sequence: CDR1 SNHLY, CDR2 FYNNEI. CDR3 nucleotide sequence: TGTGCCAGCAGTTACCGGCAGCGGAACTATGGCTACACCTTC. It translates to CASSYRQRNYGYTF.

This clone has a single count. The J gene is TRBJ2-5, the V gene TRBV28; no firm D call. This CDR3 is 14 amino acids long. Trimming pared 7 bases from V and 4 bases from J, leaving 16 bases between. Per germline, CDR1 MDHEN and CDR2 SYDVKM. The CDR3 region is CASNLEFNPETQYF. CDR3 DNA: TGTGCCAGCAATCTGGAGTTTAATCCAGAGACCCAGTACTTC.